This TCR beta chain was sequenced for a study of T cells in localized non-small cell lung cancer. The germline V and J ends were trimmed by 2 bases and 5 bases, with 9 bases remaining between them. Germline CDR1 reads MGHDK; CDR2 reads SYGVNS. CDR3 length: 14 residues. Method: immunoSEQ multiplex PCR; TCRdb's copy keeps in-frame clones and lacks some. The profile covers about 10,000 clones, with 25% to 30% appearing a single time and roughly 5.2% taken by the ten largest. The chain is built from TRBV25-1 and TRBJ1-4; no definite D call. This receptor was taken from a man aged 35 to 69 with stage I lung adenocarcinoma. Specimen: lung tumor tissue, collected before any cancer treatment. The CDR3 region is CASSEIDANEKLFF. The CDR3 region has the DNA TGTGCCAGCAGTGAAATCGACGCCAATGAAAAACTGTTTTTT.